The T cell receptor (beta chain) described here comes from a study of blood T cell repertoires in COVID-19. Turning to the study itself: There were acute and convalescent COVID-19 samples, and they came from the United States, Italy and Spain. The cDNA or gDNA used as material had been derived from T cells, B-cell-depleted T cells, or PBMCs.

Generated by immunoSEQ multiplex PCR, the TCRdb table keeps only in-frame clones and is missing some. This sample has just over 150,000 clones, with 92% found just once. V dropped 2 bases and J dropped 5 bases, with 18 bases sitting between them. The CDR3 has 16 amino acids. In germline, CDR1 is MNHEY, CDR2 SVGEGT. This TCR was recovered from a man between 25 and 39 years old with COVID-19, enrolled during active disease. The chain uses TRBV6-2 or TRBV6-3 and TRBJ1-2; TRBD1 might be the D (5 bases). Sample: peripheral blood. CDR3: CASSYNHAQTAYGYTF. CDR3 nucleotide sequence: TGTGCCAGCAGTTACAACCACGCTCAGACAGCTTATGGCTACACCTTC.